The rows below give T cell receptor beta chains drawn from one sample of a study of long-term antiretroviral therapy in people with HIV. Clones were read by immunoSEQ multiplex PCR, and TCRdb kept only the in-frame ones, dropping some. The sample carries some 16,000 clones, more than 60% recorded once. The source was unsorted PBMCs, collected 2.1 years after starting antiretroviral therapy. These receptors originate from a man aged 40-49 years with HIV. The CDR3 runs from the conserved cysteine through the conserved F or W. Fields, in order: clone size, V gene, J gene, D gene, CDR3 DNA, CDR3 protein. D genes are given only for firm matches. Size values are once, few and many counts, or a class for expanded clones, and some rows have none.

>once|TRBV5-1|TRBJ2-2|-
TGCGCCAGTGCCTACCAAGGGGAAACCGGGGAGCTGTTTTTT
CASAYQGETGELFF
>-|TRBV5-4|TRBJ2-1|-
TGTGCCAGCAGCTTGGGGGGTCTAAGCTCCTACAATGAGCAGTTCTTC
CASSLGGLSSYNEQFF
>few|TRBV10-2|TRBJ2-7|TRBD1
TGCGCCAGCAGGGCCGGACAGGGAGACTCCTACGAGCAGTACTTC
CASRAGQGDSYEQYF
>-|TRBV27|TRBJ2-4|TRBD1
TGTGCCAGCAGTGCGGGACAGGGGGCAAACATTCAGTACTTC
CASSAGQGANIQYF
>-|TRBV28|TRBJ2-7|-
TGTGCCAGCAGCTCGCTTCAATACGAGCAGTACTTC
CASSSLQYEQYF
>-|TRBV25-1|TRBJ1-2|-
TGTGCCAGCAGTCCCCCCGGGGACTCGAGGGGCTACACCTTC
CASSPPGDSRGYTF
>-|TRBV14|TRBJ1-1|-
TGTGCCAGCAGCCCAAGACCTTCGCAAATAACTGAAGCTTTCTTT
CASSPRPSQITEAFF
>-|TRBV5-1|TRBJ2-2|-
TGCGCCAGCAGCTCGGATCTTTACACCGGGGAGCTGTTTTTT
CASSSDLYTGELFF
>-|TRBV28|TRBJ2-7|-
TGTGCCAGCAGTTTTGGGACGGGGTACTCCTACGAGCAGTACTTC
CASSFGTGYSYEQYF
>-|TRBV5-1|TRBJ1-1|-
TGCGCCAGCAGGCTGGCAGGGGCGAACACTGAAGCTTTCTTT
CASRLAGANTEAFF
>medium-sized|TRBV5-1|TRBJ1-3|-
TGCGCCAGCAGCTTGGCCGGGGGAGGGAGCAGATCTGGAAACACCATATATTTT
CASSLAGGGSRSGNTIYF
>-|TRBV9|TRBJ1-4|-
TGTGCCAGCAGCGATGGTTCGGGGGATCTCATAACTAATGAAAAACTGTTTTTT
CASSDGSGDLITNEKLFF
>-|TRBV6-1|TRBJ1-3|TRBD1
TGTGCCAGCAGTTTGGACAGGGCTGGAAACACCATATATTTT
CASSLDRAGNTIYF
>-|TRBV11-2|TRBJ2-3|TRBD2
TGTGCCAGCACGAGGGCGGCTAGCGGTGCTAGCACAGATACGCAGTATTTT
CASTRAASGASTDTQYF
>once|TRBV29-1|TRBJ2-7|-
TGCAGCGTTGAAGTAGAACAGGGTTCTCCCTACGAGCAGTACTTC
CSVEVEQGSPYEQYF
>-|TRBV5-5|TRBJ2-7|-
TGTGCCAGCAGCTTGGCCGGCAGGGACTACGAGCAGTACTTC
CASSLAGRDYEQYF
>once|TRBV10-2|TRBJ1-4|-
TGCGCCAGCAGTGAAGGGGACGATGAAAAACTGTTTTTT
CASSEGDDEKLFF
>-|TRBV12-5|TRBJ2-1|-
TGTGCTAGTGGTTGGTGGGGGGCCGGGGGTAATGAGCAGTTCTTC
CASGWWGAGGNEQFF
>-|TRBV27|TRBJ2-1|TRBD2
TGTGCCAGCAGTTTAGGCGGGGGGGCATACAATGAGCAGTTCTTC
CASSLGGGAYNEQFF
>once|TRBV5-1|TRBJ2-1|-
TGCGCCAGCAGCTTTTTGACGGAGGGCAATGAGCAGTTCTTC
CASSFLTEGNEQFF
>medium-sized|TRBV10-2|TRBJ1-1|-
TGCGCCACCCGCCAGAACACTGAAGCTTTCTTT
CATRQNTEAFF
>-|TRBV10-3|TRBJ2-1|TRBD2
TGTGCCATCAGTGAGATAATAGCTAGCGGGGAGCACAATGAGCAGTTCTTC
CAISEIIASGEHNEQFF
>-|TRBV11-3|TRBJ2-7|-
TGTGCCAGCAGACCACAGGGCCTGTCCTCCTACGAGCAGTACTTC
CASRPQGLSSYEQYF
>-|TRBV7-2|TRBJ2-5|-
TGTGCCAGCAGCTTCGGGGCAGGGTCGAGGGAGACCCAGTACTTC
CASSFGAGSRETQYF
>-|TRBV6-1|TRBJ1-5|-
TGTGCCAGCAGTGAAGCGGGGGGCTTTAGCAATCAGCCCCAGCATTTT
CASSEAGGFSNQPQHF
>-|TRBV4-1|TRBJ1-5|-
TGCGCCAGCAGCCAGGCACCTGGGGACCAGCCCCAGCATTTT
CASSQAPGDQPQHF
>-|TRBV5-1|TRBJ1-1|-
TGCGCCAGCAGCTTGGAAGGTATTGAAGCTTTCTTT
CASSLEGIEAFF
>-|TRBV7-2|TRBJ2-2|-
TGTGCCAGCAGCTCCCGACAGAAGAACACCGGGGAGCTGTTTTTT
CASSSRQKNTGELFF
>few|TRBV6-1|TRBJ1-5|-
TGTGCCAGCGCAAGTTATAGCAATCAGCCCCAGCATTTT
CASASYSNQPQHF
>-|TRBV11-3|TRBJ2-1|TRBD2
TGTGCCAGCAGCCCCAATAGCGGGGGGCCTTCCTACAATGAGCAGTTCTTC
CASSPNSGGPSYNEQFF
>-|TRBV9|TRBJ2-1|TRBD2
TGTGCCAGCAGCGTAGTGGGAGCGGGGGTTGGGGCCAATGAGCAGTTCTTC
CASSVVGAGVGANEQFF
>once|TRBV11-2|TRBJ2-7|-
TGTGCCAGCAGCTTACACGGGGCGGCTTACGAGCAGTACTTC
CASSLHGAAYEQYF
>-|TRBV6-5|TRBJ2-1|-
TGTGCCAGCAGTTACCAGGGGAATGAGCAGTTCTTC
CASSYQGNEQFF
>once|TRBV9|TRBJ1-2|-
TGTGCCAGCAGCGTAGGTGGGGGAGGCTTCTATGGCTACACCTTC
CASSVGGGGFYGYTF
>-|TRBV6-1|TRBJ2-7|TRBD2
TGTGCCAGCGGGAGAGGACTAGCAATAAGCTACGAGCAGTACTTC
CASGRGLAISYEQYF
>-|TRBV18|TRBJ1-1|-
TGTGCCAGCTCACCGGATGGGATGAACACTGAAGCTTTCTTT
CASSPDGMNTEAFF
>-|TRBV5-4|TRBJ1-2|TRBD1
TGTGCCAGCAGCTCCACAGGGGGCTATGGCTACACCTTC
CASSSTGGYGYTF
>-|TRBV30|TRBJ1-6|-
TGTGCCTGGAGTGAACAGGGTAATTCACCCCTCCACTTT
CAWSEQGNSPLHF